Each of the 5 T cell receptor beta chains below was sequenced from the same sample in a study of blood T cell repertoires in COVID-19. Clones were read by immunoSEQ multiplex PCR, and TCRdb kept only the in-frame ones, dropping some. This table has around 140,000 clones, around 80% appearing once. Sequencing used peripheral blood. The receptors shown here come from a woman aged 55-70 years with acute or convalescent COVID-19.

This sequence joins TRBV28 and TRBJ2-7, with 9 bases fitting TRBD2. The CDR3 totals 13 residues. The ends lost 3 bases at V and 4 bases at J; junction bases unmatched: 1. The germline V gene has CDR1 MDHEN and CDR2 SYDVKM. The CDR3 DNA follows: TGTGCCAGCAGTTTGGGACTAGCATACGAGCAGTACTTC. Its translation: CASSLGLAYEQYF.

The chain employs TRBV6-5 and TRBJ2-7, with D hard to call. The germline V gene encodes CDR1 MNHEY and CDR2 SVGAGI. V lost 8 bases, J lost 7 bases, and 18 bases lay in between. This CDR3 region has 13 residues. The CDR3 reads CASGLAPAREQYF. The CDR3 DNA reads as TGTGCCAGCGGATTAGCACCGGCTAGAGAGCAGTACTTC.

The genes are TRBV10-1 and TRBJ1-1, with TRBD1 matching 8 bases. From germline, CDR1 is WNHNN and CDR2 SYGVQD (reference sequence). Trimming at V came to 3 bases and at J to 2 bases, leaving 5 bases not matched to a gene. This CDR3 has 15 amino acids. CDR3 sequence (DNA): TGCGCCAGCAGTGATTTCGGGACAGGAAACACTGAAGCTTTCTTT. Its protein is CASSDFGTGNTEAFF.

J is TRBJ2-1 and V is TRBV28; 9 bases match TRBD2. Germline V gene lookup returns CDR1 MDHEN and CDR2 SYDVKM. V trimming: 7 bases; J trimming: 7 bases; junction bases outside the gene matches: 11. CDR3 length equals 15 residues. CDR3 sequence reads: CASTRAGGSGNEQFF. The CDR3 DNA reads as TGTGCCAGCACCCGAGCGGGAGGCTCCGGGAATGAGCAGTTCTTC. Full variable domain (missing parts from reference TRBV28 and TRBJ2-1): DVKVTQSSRYLVKRTGEKVFLECVQDMDHENMFWYRQDPGLGLRLIYFSYDVKMKEKGDIPEGYSVSREKKERFSLILESASTNQTSMYLCASTRAGGSGNEQFFGPGTRLTVL.

The J gene is TRBJ1-2, the V gene TRBV14, with 7 bases aligning to TRBD1. The CDR3 has 15 residues. Germline CDR1 is SGHDN and CDR2 is FVKESK. With V trimmed by 1 base and J by 7 bases, 9 bases remained unmatched. The CDR3 DNA sequence: TGTGCCAGCAGCCAAGCATCAGGGGGAAGGAGTGGCTACACCTTC. Protein product: CASSQASGGRSGYTF.